This T cell receptor beta chain was sequenced for a study of low-dose radiotherapy and immunotherapy resistance in tumors. First-strand cDNA relied on TRAV- and TRBV-specific primers spanning alpha and beta chains. Amplification, which lasted about 20 PCR cycles, used a constant-region primer and V-primer adapter to amplify TCRs. TCRdb re-called the reads through MiXCR, storing one row per CDR3 protein. Seen here are tens of thousands of distinct CDR3 sequences, 15% to 20% observed once, and the top ten hold 2.5% to 3.5%. This clonotype was counted at least ten times. The time point is: before trial treatment. It was nivolumab, ipilimumab, aspirin, low-dose cyclophosphamide and low-dose radiotherapy that donors received. Patients eligible had advanced solid tumors without tumor-infiltrating lymphocytes. This CDR3 has 16 residues. The germline V gene encodes CDR1 SGHAT and CDR2 FQNNGV. Trimming removed 5 bases at V and 2 bases at J, with 13 bases between.

The source of this sequence is a male donor with prostate cancer. Sequencing used PBMCs, obtained before treatment. This rearrangement joins TRBV11-2 to TRBJ2-6; D is unclear. CDR3 amino acids: CASSGILATGANVLTF. CDR3 sequence (DNA): TGTGCCAGCAGCGGAATTCTCGCCACTGGGGCCAACGTCCTGACTTTC. Drawing the rest from reference TRBV11-2 and TRBJ2-6, the complete variable domain is EAGVAQSPRYKIIEKRQSVAFWCNPISGHATLYWYQQILGQGPKLLIQFQNNGVVDDSQLPKDRFSAERLKGVDSTLKIQPAKLEDSAVYLCASSGILATGANVLTFGAGSRLTVL.